This T cell receptor beta chain was identified during a study of shared clonotypes between healthy human individuals. The study's findings and limits: Few donors restricted represented genetic and exposure-history diversity.

Each cell subset's genomic DNA was divided evenly among several immunoSEQ plates. Original methodology: Junction-only sequences without quality scores were provided by ImmunoSEQ, so filtering was different. Sequencing used immunoSEQ multiplex PCR; TCRdb keeps in-frame clones, though not all of them. From that table come the V and J calls and clone size; the DNA was used to work out D and trimming. The sample lists under 1,100,000 clones; 75% to 85% were seen once. V lost 0 bases to trimming and J lost 0 bases; unmatched junction nucleotides: 3. Germline V gene data show CDR1 as SGHRS and CDR2 as YFSETQ. The CDR3 contains 16 residues. About this clone: Its specificity is not known.

The receptor was derived from a man younger than 35 in good health. Some clones in this sample may be carry-over from other donors' samples. The chain combines TRBV5-1 with TRBJ2-1; 7 bases map to TRBD1. Material: memory CD4+ T cells from PBMCs. Regarding subset: CD45RA-negative fraction. CDR3 sequence reads: CASSLEGAYSYNEQFF. The CDR3 bases are TGCGCCAGCAGCTTGGAGGGGGCTTACTCCTACAATGAGCAGTTCTTC.